The entry below gives a single T cell receptor (beta chain) sequence along with its context. As yet, its antigen is unknown. These data are taken from a study of blood T cells in healthy people across ages. Study-wide results and caveats: Diversity was higher, and naive CD4+ cells more numerous, in long-lived donors than in aged donors.

Alongside a J-beta primer mix, a sample-barcoded 5' primer served in a second PCR lasting roughly 7 to 11 cycles. Using its own MiXCR run on the 5' RACE reads, TCRdb lists one record per CDR3 protein. The table includes about 650,000 distinct CDR3 sequences, 52% detected once. CDR1 and CDR2 from the germline V gene are SEHNR and FQNEAQ (reference sequence). This CDR3 comprises 14 residues. Each sample gave at least 6 million isolated PBMCs. The receptor comes from an elderly woman in good health. V and J are TRBV7-9 and TRBJ2-4, with TRBD2 matching 7 bases. The closer fit of TRBJ2-7 to the DNA end suggests the J call may be wrong. Source material: blood. The CDR3, as DNA: TGTGCCAGCAGCTCGGATACTAGCGACTACGAGCAGTACTTC. Translating gives CASSSDTSDYEQYF.